A selection of T cell receptor beta chains follows, all from one sample in a study of OX40 agonist ivuxolimab in advanced cancers. Using immunoSEQ multiplex PCR, the repertoire was profiled, and TCRdb retains in-frame clones only, with some absent. The sample gives roughly 80,000 clones, around four fifths of which show up once; 0.7% to 0.9% is in the top ten. The sequenced sample was CD4+ or CD8+ T cells sorted from blood, obtained in a trial of the OX40 agonist ivuxolimab. The source of these receptors is an adult with an advanced solid tumor such as melanoma, head and neck, liver or kidney cancer. Both conserved end residues are part of each CDR3. Each record gives: CDR3 length, J gene, clone size, D gene, V gene, CDR3 DNA, CDR3 protein. A D gene is named only where the DNA matches it firmly. Rows give clone size only sometimes, using once, few, many, or a class for an expanded clone.

cdr3_length: 15; j_call: TRBJ1-1; clone_size: .; d_call: TRBD1; v_call: TRBV7-3; cdr3_nt: TGTGCCAGCAGTAGACAGGGGGCCTTGGGCACTGAAGCTTTCTTT; cdr3_aa: CASSRQGALGTEAFF
cdr3_length: 17; j_call: TRBJ1-3; clone_size: .; d_call: TRBD1; v_call: TRBV7-9; cdr3_nt: TGTGCCAGCAGTACCGGGACAGTAACGACCTCTGGAAACACCATATATTTT; cdr3_aa: CASSTGTVTTSGNTIYF
cdr3_length: 12; j_call: TRBJ1-1; clone_size: few; d_call: .; v_call: TRBV7-9; cdr3_nt: TGTGCCAGCAGCTTAGTGGGCAGAAAAGCTTTCTTT; cdr3_aa: CASSLVGRKAFF
cdr3_length: 14; j_call: TRBJ2-1; clone_size: once; d_call: .; v_call: TRBV7-2; cdr3_nt: TGTGCCAGCAGCTTAAAGGCAGACTACAATGAGCAGTTCTTC; cdr3_aa: CASSLKADYNEQFF
cdr3_length: 18; j_call: TRBJ2-6; clone_size: few; d_call: TRBD1; v_call: TRBV27; cdr3_nt: TGTGCCAGCAGTCCCCGCCCCGACAGGGGGACTGGGGCCAACGTCCTGACTTTC; cdr3_aa: CASSPRPDRGTGANVLTF
cdr3_length: 15; j_call: TRBJ2-3; clone_size: .; d_call: TRBD2; v_call: TRBV5-4; cdr3_nt: TGTGCCAGCAGCCGGGAGGGCGGGGGGGCTTATACGCAGTATTTT; cdr3_aa: CASSREGGGAYTQYF
cdr3_length: 13; j_call: TRBJ1-5; clone_size: .; d_call: .; v_call: TRBV7-2; cdr3_nt: TGTGCCAGCAGCCCTCGCGGGCGGCAGCCCCAGCATTTT; cdr3_aa: CASSPRGRQPQHF
cdr3_length: 13; j_call: TRBJ1-2; clone_size: few; d_call: .; v_call: TRBV11-2; cdr3_nt: TGTGCCAGCACCGAACAGGGTATTCTTGGCTACACCTTC; cdr3_aa: CASTEQGILGYTF
cdr3_length: 15; j_call: TRBJ1-1; clone_size: .; d_call: .; v_call: TRBV11-1; cdr3_nt: TGTGCCAGCAGCCCGCGGGGGGCGGAAAGGCGGTTAGCTTTCTTT; cdr3_aa: CASSPRGAERRLAFF
cdr3_length: 15; j_call: TRBJ1-1; clone_size: .; d_call: TRBD1; v_call: TRBV5-1; cdr3_nt: TGCGCCAGCAGCTCGCAGACAGGGGATGACACTGAAGCTTTCTTT; cdr3_aa: CASSSQTGDDTEAFF
cdr3_length: 14; j_call: TRBJ1-3; clone_size: .; d_call: .; v_call: TRBV11-2; cdr3_nt: TGTGCCAGCAGCCCCTTCAGGGGAGGAAACACCATATATTTT; cdr3_aa: CASSPFRGGNTIYF
cdr3_length: 12; j_call: TRBJ2-5; clone_size: .; d_call: .; v_call: TRBV6-5; cdr3_nt: TGTGCCTCCGGGACTGACCAAGAGACCCAGTACTTC; cdr3_aa: CASGTDQETQYF
cdr3_length: 12; j_call: TRBJ2-5; clone_size: .; d_call: .; v_call: TRBV5-1; cdr3_nt: TGCGCCAGCAGCTTGCGGGGAGAGACCCAGTACTTC; cdr3_aa: CASSLRGETQYF
cdr3_length: 14; j_call: TRBJ2-5; clone_size: .; d_call: .; v_call: TRBV19; cdr3_nt: TGTGCCAGTAGTGTGGGGGGCGTAACGGAGACCCAGTACTTC; cdr3_aa: CASSVGGVTETQYF
cdr3_length: 16; j_call: TRBJ2-7; clone_size: .; d_call: TRBD2; v_call: TRBV11-2; cdr3_nt: TGTGCCAGCAGCTACCCGCGGGGGGGGACCTCCTACGAGCAGTACTTC; cdr3_aa: CASSYPRGGTSYEQYF
cdr3_length: 13; j_call: TRBJ1-6; clone_size: few; d_call: .; v_call: TRBV30; cdr3_nt: TGTGCCTGGAGTGGGGCCGTCGGTTCACCCCTCCACTTT; cdr3_aa: CAWSGAVGSPLHF
cdr3_length: 17; j_call: TRBJ2-1; clone_size: .; d_call: TRBD2; v_call: TRBV7-3; cdr3_nt: TGTGCCAGCAGCTTAATAGGAAGAGCGGGGGGCTACAATGAGCAGTTCTTC; cdr3_aa: CASSLIGRAGGYNEQFF
cdr3_length: 15; j_call: TRBJ2-2; clone_size: .; d_call: .; v_call: TRBV7-9; cdr3_nt: TGTGCCAGCACCGGGCGTAAAGCGAACACCGGGGAGCTGTTTTTT; cdr3_aa: CASTGRKANTGELFF
cdr3_length: 14; j_call: TRBJ1-2; clone_size: .; d_call: .; v_call: TRBV9; cdr3_nt: TGTGCCAGCAGCCCCCAAGTAGAAGGGGCGGGCTACACCTTC; cdr3_aa: CASSPQVEGAGYTF
cdr3_length: 15; j_call: TRBJ2-7; clone_size: .; d_call: .; v_call: TRBV7-2; cdr3_nt: TGTGCCAGCAGCTCTTCGACGGAGAGCTCCTACGAGCAGTACTTC; cdr3_aa: CASSSSTESSYEQYF
cdr3_length: 17; j_call: TRBJ2-5; clone_size: once; d_call: TRBD2; v_call: TRBV7-6; cdr3_nt: TGTGCCAGCACGCGAGGGACCCTAGCGGGGGGCGCGGAGACCCAGTACTTC; cdr3_aa: CASTRGTLAGGAETQYF
cdr3_length: 14; j_call: TRBJ1-5; clone_size: .; d_call: .; v_call: TRBV6-1; cdr3_nt: TGTGCCAGCAGAGGGACTGGCGGCAATCAGCCCCAGCATTTT; cdr3_aa: CASRGTGGNQPQHF
cdr3_length: 12; j_call: TRBJ1-4; clone_size: .; d_call: .; v_call: TRBV5-1; cdr3_nt: TGCGCCAGCAGCCCCGACGGTGAAAAACTGTTTTTT; cdr3_aa: CASSPDGEKLFF
cdr3_length: 13; j_call: TRBJ1-2; clone_size: few; d_call: TRBD1; v_call: TRBV7-2; cdr3_nt: TGTGCCAGCAGCCCCGGGACAGGCTATGGCTACACCTTC; cdr3_aa: CASSPGTGYGYTF
cdr3_length: 16; j_call: TRBJ2-5; clone_size: .; d_call: TRBD2; v_call: TRBV7-2; cdr3_nt: TGTGCCAGCAGCTTAGGGTTAGCGGGGGGCCAAGAGACCCAGTACTTC; cdr3_aa: CASSLGLAGGQETQYF
cdr3_length: 12; j_call: TRBJ1-2; clone_size: .; d_call: .; v_call: TRBV30; cdr3_nt: TGTGCCTCCTCCCCCGGACCTCGGGGCTACACCTTC; cdr3_aa: CASSPGPRGYTF
cdr3_length: 12; j_call: TRBJ2-1; clone_size: .; d_call: TRBD1; v_call: TRBV11-2; cdr3_nt: TGTGCCAGCAGCCGGACAGGCAATGAGCAGTTCTTC; cdr3_aa: CASSRTGNEQFF
cdr3_length: 11; j_call: TRBJ2-3; clone_size: .; d_call: .; v_call: TRBV21-1; cdr3_nt: TGTGCCAGCAGCACTGGTCAGGGGCAGTATTTT; cdr3_aa: CASSTGQGQYF
cdr3_length: 14; j_call: TRBJ1-1; clone_size: few; d_call: TRBD1; v_call: TRBV6-6; cdr3_nt: TGTGCCAGCAGCCGACAGGGGTTGGACACTGAAGCTTTCTTT; cdr3_aa: CASSRQGLDTEAFF
cdr3_length: 14; j_call: TRBJ2-7; clone_size: once; d_call: TRBD1; v_call: TRBV10-3; cdr3_nt: TGTGCCATCAGTGGGGGGACAGCTAACTACGAGCAGTACTTC; cdr3_aa: CAISGGTANYEQYF
cdr3_length: 13; j_call: TRBJ1-1; clone_size: .; d_call: TRBD1; v_call: TRBV5-1; cdr3_nt: TGCGCCAGCAGCTTCGGACAGGGGCGTGAAGCTTTCTTT; cdr3_aa: CASSFGQGREAFF
cdr3_length: 16; j_call: TRBJ2-2; clone_size: .; d_call: .; v_call: TRBV7-2; cdr3_nt: TGTGCCAGCAGCCCGGGGAGAGGGGCTTCCGCCGGGGAGCTGTTTTTT; cdr3_aa: CASSPGRGASAGELFF
cdr3_length: 14; j_call: TRBJ1-6; clone_size: .; d_call: .; v_call: TRBV7-2; cdr3_nt: TGTGCCAGCAGAAGGACGGGGAGTGGTTCACCCCTCCACTTT; cdr3_aa: CASRRTGSGSPLHF
cdr3_length: 15; j_call: TRBJ1-2; clone_size: .; d_call: .; v_call: TRBV7-2; cdr3_nt: TGTGCCAGCAGCTCCCCGGGCGTAGCTAACTATGGCTACACCTTC; cdr3_aa: CASSSPGVANYGYTF
cdr3_length: 15; j_call: TRBJ2-1; clone_size: .; d_call: .; v_call: TRBV7-9; cdr3_nt: TGTGCCAGCAGCTTCGGCCAGGGGAGTGGCAATGAGCAGTTCTTC; cdr3_aa: CASSFGQGSGNEQFF
cdr3_length: 14; j_call: TRBJ2-3; clone_size: .; d_call: .; v_call: TRBV7-3; cdr3_nt: TGTGCCAGCAGCTCCGGACAGAGCACAGATACGCAGTATTTT; cdr3_aa: CASSSGQSTDTQYF
cdr3_length: 17; j_call: TRBJ2-2; clone_size: .; d_call: .; v_call: TRBV27; cdr3_nt: TGTGCCAGCAGTCCCACCGCGGGACAGTTGCTCACCGGGGAGCTGTTTTTT; cdr3_aa: CASSPTAGQLLTGELFF
cdr3_length: 15; j_call: TRBJ2-7; clone_size: once; d_call: .; v_call: TRBV5-1; cdr3_nt: TGCGCCAGCAGCCTGTCCCCGGATCCAATCTACGAGCAGTACTTC; cdr3_aa: CASSLSPDPIYEQYF
cdr3_length: 14; j_call: TRBJ1-2; clone_size: few; d_call: .; v_call: TRBV28; cdr3_nt: TGTGCCAGCAGCTCAGGGTTGGAAATCGGTGGCTACACCTTC; cdr3_aa: CASSSGLEIGGYTF
cdr3_length: 15; j_call: TRBJ2-1; clone_size: .; d_call: TRBD2; v_call: TRBV11-3; cdr3_nt: TGTGCCAGCAGCACCCAGCGGGGGGAACGCAATGAGCAGTTCTTC; cdr3_aa: CASSTQRGERNEQFF
cdr3_length: 18; j_call: TRBJ2-1; clone_size: .; d_call: TRBD2; v_call: TRBV5-5; cdr3_nt: TGTGCCAGCAGCTCTAGACTAGCGGGGGGGCGAAACTACAATGAGCAGTTCTTC; cdr3_aa: CASSSRLAGGRNYNEQFF
cdr3_length: 13; j_call: TRBJ2-3; clone_size: once; d_call: .; v_call: TRBV18; cdr3_nt: TGTGCCAGCTCCCTGGGGCGTTTGGATACGCAGTATTTT; cdr3_aa: CASSLGRLDTQYF
cdr3_length: 17; j_call: TRBJ2-6; clone_size: .; d_call: .; v_call: TRBV29-1; cdr3_nt: TGCAGCGTTGGATCCGGACAGTTTCGATCTGGGGCCAACGTCCTGACTTTC; cdr3_aa: CSVGSGQFRSGANVLTF
cdr3_length: 16; j_call: TRBJ1-1; clone_size: many; d_call: .; v_call: TRBV7-2; cdr3_nt: TGTGCCAGCAGCTTATGGGCAGGGACCCTTTCCCCTGAAGCTTTCTTT; cdr3_aa: CASSLWAGTLSPEAFF
cdr3_length: 16; j_call: TRBJ2-1; clone_size: .; d_call: .; v_call: TRBV5-4; cdr3_nt: TGTGCCAGCCGACCTAATATAGCGGACCGCTACAATGAGCAGTTCTTC; cdr3_aa: CASRPNIADRYNEQFF
cdr3_length: 11; j_call: TRBJ1-1; clone_size: .; d_call: .; v_call: TRBV2; cdr3_nt: TGTGCCAGCAGTAGACAGGAGCAGGCTTTCTTT; cdr3_aa: CASSRQEQAFF